This T cell receptor (beta chain) emerged from a study of shared clonotypes between healthy human individuals. The wider study: In total, the donors were two women and a few men aged 18 to 49.

Germline CDR1 and CDR2: MDHEN and SYDVKM. The V segment lost 4 bases and the J segment 0 bases; nucleotides outside the gene matches: 11. This CDR3 has 18 residues. Sequencing was at deep level. Assay: immunoSEQ multiplex PCR; the TCRdb copy retains only in-frame clones and omits some. The table shows about 1.5 million clones, with roughly 98% occurring only once. Sequenced input: naive CD4+ T cells sorted from blood. Stated subset: CD45RA+ positively selected. This clonotype originated in a man aged 30 to 45 in good health. The genes are TRBV28 and TRBJ2-7; 11 nucleotides align to TRBD2. The CDR3 sequence: CASSSRTGTSGSSYEQYF. The DNA of the CDR3 is TGTGCCAGCAGTTCCCGAACCGGGACTAGCGGCTCCTCCTACGAGCAGTACTTC. Combining the CDR3 with reference TRBV28 and TRBJ2-7 gives the whole variable domain DVKVTQSSRYLVKRTGEKVFLECVQDMDHENMFWYRQDPGLGLRLIYFSYDVKMKEKGDIPEGYSVSREKKERFSLILESASTNQTSMYLCASSSRTGTSGSSYEQYFGPGTRLTVT.